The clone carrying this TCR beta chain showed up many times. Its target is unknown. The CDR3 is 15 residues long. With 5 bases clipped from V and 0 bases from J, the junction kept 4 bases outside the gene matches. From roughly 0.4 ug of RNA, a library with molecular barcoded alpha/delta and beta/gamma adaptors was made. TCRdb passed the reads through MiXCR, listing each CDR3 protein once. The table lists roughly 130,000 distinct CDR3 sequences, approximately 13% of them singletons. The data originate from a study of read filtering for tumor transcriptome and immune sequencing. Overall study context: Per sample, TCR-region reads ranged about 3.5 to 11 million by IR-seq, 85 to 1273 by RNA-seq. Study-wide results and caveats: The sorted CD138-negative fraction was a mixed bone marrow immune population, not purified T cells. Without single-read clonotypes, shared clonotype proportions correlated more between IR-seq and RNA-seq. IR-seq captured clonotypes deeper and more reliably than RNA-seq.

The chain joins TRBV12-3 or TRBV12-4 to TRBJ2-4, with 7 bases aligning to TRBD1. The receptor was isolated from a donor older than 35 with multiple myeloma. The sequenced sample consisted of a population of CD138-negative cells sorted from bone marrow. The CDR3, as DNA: TGTGCCAGCAGTAAGGGACAGAGAGCCAAAAACATTCAGTACTTC. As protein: CASSKGQRAKNIQYF.